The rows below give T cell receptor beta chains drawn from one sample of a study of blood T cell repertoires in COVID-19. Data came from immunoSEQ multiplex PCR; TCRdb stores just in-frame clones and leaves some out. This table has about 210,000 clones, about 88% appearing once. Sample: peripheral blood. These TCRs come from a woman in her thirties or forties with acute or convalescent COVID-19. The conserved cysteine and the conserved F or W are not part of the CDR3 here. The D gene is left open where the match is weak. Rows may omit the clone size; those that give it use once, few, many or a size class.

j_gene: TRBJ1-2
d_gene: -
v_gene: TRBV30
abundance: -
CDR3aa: AWSGRVARGDYGYT

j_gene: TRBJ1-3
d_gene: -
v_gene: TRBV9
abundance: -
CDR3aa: ASSSFTGGGNTIY

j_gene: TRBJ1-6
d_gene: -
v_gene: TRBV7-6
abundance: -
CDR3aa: ASSLAPSGTINSPLH

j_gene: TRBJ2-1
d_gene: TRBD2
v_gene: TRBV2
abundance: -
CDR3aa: ASSVFSGGAGEQF

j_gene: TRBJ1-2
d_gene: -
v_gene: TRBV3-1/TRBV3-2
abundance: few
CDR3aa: ASSQDQRGARSFNYGYT

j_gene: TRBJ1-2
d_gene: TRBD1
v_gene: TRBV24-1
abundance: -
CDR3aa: ATTRGPGQGYT

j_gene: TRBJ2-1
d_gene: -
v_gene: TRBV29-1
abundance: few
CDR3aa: SVEQEGIGYNEQF

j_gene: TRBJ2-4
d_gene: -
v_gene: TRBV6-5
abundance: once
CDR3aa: ASRGQLNIQY

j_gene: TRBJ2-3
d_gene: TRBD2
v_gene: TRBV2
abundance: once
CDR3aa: ASSRLAGGTDTQY

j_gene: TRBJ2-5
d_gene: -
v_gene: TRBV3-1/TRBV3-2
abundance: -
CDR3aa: ASSLRGPQETQY

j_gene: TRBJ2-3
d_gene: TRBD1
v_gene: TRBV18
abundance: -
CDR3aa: ASSPGTGGSADTQY

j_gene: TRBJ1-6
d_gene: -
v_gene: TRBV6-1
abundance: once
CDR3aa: ASSEYPRSPLH

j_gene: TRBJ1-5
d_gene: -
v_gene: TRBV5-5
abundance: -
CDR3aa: ASSLVGGSNQPQH

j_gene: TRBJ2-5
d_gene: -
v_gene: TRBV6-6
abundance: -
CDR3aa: ASTRSREGETQY

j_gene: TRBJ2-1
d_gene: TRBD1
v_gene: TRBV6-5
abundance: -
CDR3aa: ASRMRGRYNEQF

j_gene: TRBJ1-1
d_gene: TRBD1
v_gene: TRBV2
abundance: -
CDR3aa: ASSEDRDGMNTEAF

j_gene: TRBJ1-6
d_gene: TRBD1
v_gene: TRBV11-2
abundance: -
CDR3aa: ASSKGTGRYFPYNSPLH

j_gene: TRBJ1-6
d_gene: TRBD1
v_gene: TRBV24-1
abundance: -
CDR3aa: ATNNRDREDRSYNSPLH

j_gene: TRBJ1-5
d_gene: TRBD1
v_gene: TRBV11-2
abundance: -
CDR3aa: ASSLDRERPQH

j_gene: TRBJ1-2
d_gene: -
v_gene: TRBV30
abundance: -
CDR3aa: AWGRGEVNYGYT

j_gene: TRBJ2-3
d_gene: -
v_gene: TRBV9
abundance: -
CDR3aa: ASSVATGAEPAPDTQY

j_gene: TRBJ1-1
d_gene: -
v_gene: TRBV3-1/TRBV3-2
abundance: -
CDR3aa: ASRGPKGGATGTEAF

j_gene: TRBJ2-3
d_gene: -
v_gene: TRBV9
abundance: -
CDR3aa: ATQGGPFGTDTQY

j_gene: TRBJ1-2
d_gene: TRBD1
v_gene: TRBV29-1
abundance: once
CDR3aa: SGTTGTGYGYT

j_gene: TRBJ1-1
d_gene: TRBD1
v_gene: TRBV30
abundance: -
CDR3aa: AWSVGTENTEAF

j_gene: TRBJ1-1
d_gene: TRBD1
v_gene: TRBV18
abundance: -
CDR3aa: ASSLRDRANTEAF

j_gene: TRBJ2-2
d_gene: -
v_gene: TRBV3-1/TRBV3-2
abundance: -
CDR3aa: ASSLSGSGELF

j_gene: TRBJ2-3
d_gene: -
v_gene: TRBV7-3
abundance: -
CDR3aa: ASSLDLADTQY

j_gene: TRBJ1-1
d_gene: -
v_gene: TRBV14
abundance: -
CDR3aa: ASSQERRTEAF

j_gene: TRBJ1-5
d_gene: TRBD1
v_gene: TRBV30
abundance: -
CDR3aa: AWSGQDDQPQH

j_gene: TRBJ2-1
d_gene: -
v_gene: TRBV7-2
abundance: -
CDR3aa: ASSRDSAYNEQF

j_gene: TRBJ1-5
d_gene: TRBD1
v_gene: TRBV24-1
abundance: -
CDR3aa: ATSDNRGLDQPQH

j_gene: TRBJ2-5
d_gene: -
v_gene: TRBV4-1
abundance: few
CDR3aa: ASSQARSPQETQY

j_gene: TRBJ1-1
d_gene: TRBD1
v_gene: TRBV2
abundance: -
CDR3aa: ASTPQGAPTEAF

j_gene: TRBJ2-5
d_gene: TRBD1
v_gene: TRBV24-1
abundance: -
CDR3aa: ATSDARQGPGRETQY

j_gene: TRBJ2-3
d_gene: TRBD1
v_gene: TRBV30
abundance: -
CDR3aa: AWTEGQPFTDTQY

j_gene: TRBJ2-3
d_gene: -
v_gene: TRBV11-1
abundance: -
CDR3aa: ASSPRGDTQY

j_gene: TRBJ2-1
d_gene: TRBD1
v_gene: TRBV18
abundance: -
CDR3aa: ASSPRTGLTYNEQF

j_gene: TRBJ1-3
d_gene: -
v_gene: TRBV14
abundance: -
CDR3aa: ASSQEDRASGNTIY

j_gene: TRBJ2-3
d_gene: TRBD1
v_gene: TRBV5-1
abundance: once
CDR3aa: ASSLGLRDRGADTQY

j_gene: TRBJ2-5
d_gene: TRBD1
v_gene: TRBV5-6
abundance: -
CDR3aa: ASSFRDRGSPQY

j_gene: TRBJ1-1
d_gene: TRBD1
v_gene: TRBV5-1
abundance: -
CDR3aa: ASSLAPGTVNTEAF

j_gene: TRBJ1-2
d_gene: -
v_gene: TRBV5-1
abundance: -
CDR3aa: ASSDYRGIYGYT

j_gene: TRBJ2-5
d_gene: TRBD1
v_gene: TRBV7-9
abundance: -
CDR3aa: ASSLGVGDREETQY

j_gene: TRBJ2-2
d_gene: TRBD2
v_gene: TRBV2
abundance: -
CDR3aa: ASSERLASGGGELF

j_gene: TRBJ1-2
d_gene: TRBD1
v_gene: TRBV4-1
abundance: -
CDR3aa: ASSQGQGKGYGYT

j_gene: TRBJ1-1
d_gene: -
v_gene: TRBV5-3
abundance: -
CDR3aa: ARSLTGVNTEAF

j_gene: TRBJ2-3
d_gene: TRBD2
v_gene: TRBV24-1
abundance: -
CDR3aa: ATSDLAGGPISTDTQY

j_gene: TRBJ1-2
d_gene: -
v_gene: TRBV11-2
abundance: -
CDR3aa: ASNNLTGNYGYT

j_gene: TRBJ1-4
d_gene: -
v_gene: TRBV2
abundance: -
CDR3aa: ASSDARGLYEKLF

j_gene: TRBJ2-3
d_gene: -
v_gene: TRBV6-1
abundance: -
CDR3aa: ASSEGGASDTQY

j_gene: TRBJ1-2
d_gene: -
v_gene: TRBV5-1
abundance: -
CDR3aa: ASSFDTSGYT

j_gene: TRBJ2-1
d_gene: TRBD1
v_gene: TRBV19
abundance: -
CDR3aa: ASTTNHFRTGFPYNEQF

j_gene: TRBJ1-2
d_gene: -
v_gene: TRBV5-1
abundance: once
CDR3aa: ASSSQGTNYGYT

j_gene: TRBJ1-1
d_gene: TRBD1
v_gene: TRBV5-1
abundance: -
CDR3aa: ASSLGRQGTNTEAF

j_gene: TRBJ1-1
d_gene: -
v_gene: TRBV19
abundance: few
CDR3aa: ASSLLPRGAWPNTEAF

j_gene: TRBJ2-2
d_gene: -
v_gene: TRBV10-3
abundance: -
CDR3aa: AISEITAGTNTGELF

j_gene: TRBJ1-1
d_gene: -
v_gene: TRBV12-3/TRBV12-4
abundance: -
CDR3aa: ASSSDSWTEAF

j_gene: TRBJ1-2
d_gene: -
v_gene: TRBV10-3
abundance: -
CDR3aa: AISEGRGYGYT

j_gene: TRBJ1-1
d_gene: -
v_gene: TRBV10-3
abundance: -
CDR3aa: AIKPGAATEAF